In its sample, the clone carrying this T cell receptor beta chain was seen once. Original processing notes: From reference gene primer amplification, estimates of nucleated cell counts were derived. Clones were sequenced by immunoSEQ multiplex PCR, and TCRdb holds only the in-frame ones, with some missing. V and J calls and clone size are copied from that table; D and trimming were computed from the DNA. The table records approximately 250,000 clones, approximately 86% of them present only once. The data are from a study of blood T cell repertoires in COVID-19. Across the whole study: There were acute and convalescent COVID-19 samples, and they came from the United States, Italy and Spain. T cells, B-cell-depleted T cells, or PBMCs supplied cDNA or gDNA.

This CDR3 contains 14 residues. The V segment lost 3 bases and the J segment 6 bases; nucleotides outside the gene matches: 8. Per germline, CDR1 SGHRS and CDR2 YFSETQ. Sequenced material: peripheral blood. This sequence joins TRBV5-1 and TRBJ2-7, with TRBD1 matching over 8 bases. The receptor's source is a woman between 65 and 79 years old with COVID-19, enrolled during active disease. CDR3 residues: CASSWADRGREQYF. In DNA, the CDR3 is TGCGCCAGCAGCTGGGCTGACAGGGGTCGCGAGCAGTACTTC. Variable domain in full (rest from reference TRBV5-1 and TRBJ2-7): KAGVTQTPRYLIKTRGQQVTLSCSPISGHRSVSWYQQTPGQGLQFLFEYFSETQRNKGNFPGRFSGRQFSNSRSEMNVSTLELGDSALYLCASSWADRGREQYFGPGTRLTVT.